Listed here is a single TCR beta chain. This sample was included in a study of control samples from healthy donors and cancer patients. Produced via immunoSEQ multiplex PCR; TCRdb's table is partial and in-frame only. The sample consists of fewer than 200,000 clones, 80% to 95% of them appearing once. With 1 base removed from V and 3 bases from J, the gap between germline ends came to 12 bases. Per germline, CDR1 MGHDK and CDR2 SYGVNS. This CDR3 contains 15 residues. Material for sequencing was blood. The chain is built from TRBV25-1 and TRBJ1-1; D is perhaps TRBD1 (6 bases). This sequence was found in a woman in her fifties or sixties in good health. For the CDR3, the DNA is TGTGCCAGCAGTGAATTGACAGGCCCTGACACTGAAGCTTTCTTT. The encoded protein is CASSELTGPDTEAFF.